This passage covers 12 T cell receptor beta chains from one sample sequenced in a study of blood T cell repertoires in COVID-19 (dated by TCRdb to the early 2020s). Library method: the immunoSEQ multiplex PCR assay. TCRdb stores this immuneACCESS table with in-frame sequences only. Part of the clones is absent; in the studies checked, under half of the shortfall reflects unresolved V genes, and no reason is known for the rest. This sample holds about 170,000 clones; around 81% were observed only once. The ten largest clones add up to approximately 11% of the sample. Sequencing was done on a sample of peripheral blood. The receptors were gathered from a man in his 70s with active or convalescent COVID-19.

This clone was seen just once. The chain uses TRBV3-1 (or the pseudogene TRBV3-2) and TRBJ2-5; D possibly corresponds to TRBD1 (6 bases). The V end lost 6 bases, the J end lost 2 bases, and 13 bases lay between the germline ends. The CDR3 has 14 amino acids. Germline V gene data show CDR1 as LGHDT and CDR2 as YNNKEL (reference sequence). CDR3 nucleotides: TGTGCCAGCAGAGACCCAGGGGATCAAGAGACCCAGTACTTC. Translated, it gives CASRDPGDQETQYF.

The V gene is TRBV24-1, the J gene TRBJ2-2, with TRBD2 matching 13 bases. From germline, CDR1 is KGHDR and CDR2 SFDVKD. The CDR3 extends over 17 amino acids. V lost 6 bases to trimming and J lost 0 bases; unmatched junction nucleotides: 3. The CDR3 nucleotides are TGTGCCACCAGTCTGACTAGCGGGAGGACGAACACCGGGGAGCTGTTTTTT. It yields the protein CATSLTSGRTNTGELFF.

The chain couples TRBV2 to TRBJ1-3, with D perhaps TRBD1 (5 bases). This CDR3 spans 11 amino acids. V was pared by 4 bases and J by 7 bases, with 5 bases between. Germline loops: CDR1 SNHLY, CDR2 FYNNEI. The CDR3 protein is CASSGQNTIYF. CDR3 DNA sequence: TGTGCCAGCAGTGGACAGAACACCATATATTTT.

This clone was seen just once. The V gene is TRBV5-1, the J gene TRBJ1-2; D is perhaps TRBD1 (5 bases). The CDR3 has 12 amino acids. V was clipped by 2 bases and J by 8 bases, with 10 bases between them. Per the germline V gene, CDR1 is SGHRS and CDR2 is YFSETQ. The CDR3: CASSFSGDGYTF. Written as DNA, the CDR3 is TGCGCCAGCAGCTTCTCGGGGGACGGCTACACCTTC.

The chain uses TRBV5-4 and TRBJ1-3, with a weak D call TRBD1 (6 bases). The germline V gene encodes CDR1 SGHNT and CDR2 YYREEE (reference sequence). The CDR3 runs to 14 residues. V was shortened by 2 bases and J by 3 bases, with 9 bases between the two germline ends. The CDR3 DNA follows: TGTGCCAGCAGCTTTGGGGGCAATGGAAACACCATATATTTT. Encoded protein: CASSFGGNGNTIYF. Full variable domain (remainder filled in from reference TRBV5-4 and TRBJ1-3): ETGVTQSPTHLIKTRGQQVTLRCSSQSGHNTVSWYQQALGQGPQFIFQYYREEENGRGNFPPRFSGLQFPNYSSELNVNALELDDSALYLCASSFGGNGNTIYFGEGSWLTVV.

This chain joins TRBV12-3 or TRBV12-4 and TRBJ1-2; 7 bases fit TRBD1. J was trimmed by 5 bases and V by 6 bases; bases with no gene match: 6. This CDR3 comprises 13 residues. CDR3 region: CASRVDRLYGYTF. CDR3 bases: TGTGCCAGCAGGGTGGACAGGCTTTATGGCTACACCTTC.

CDR3 DNA: TGTGCCAGCAGACGGACACCCGAGGAGTACAATGAGCAGTTCTTC. Translating gives CASRRTPEEYNEQFF. The chain links TRBV6-4 to TRBJ2-1; D possibly corresponds to TRBD1 (5 bases). Germline values: CDR1 MRHNA, CDR2 SNTAGT. This CDR3 has 15 amino acids. Trimming left V 6 bases short and J 4 bases short, with 16 bases between.

The chain links TRBV4-3 to TRBJ2-1, with D possibly matching TRBD2 (6 bases). V lost 3 bases and J 2 bases, leaving 17 bases between the germline ends. Germline V CDR1 and CDR2: LGHNA, YSLEER. The CDR3 is made up of 17 amino acids. The CDR3 DNA reads TGCGCCAGCAGCCAGTTTCCCGGGACTTCCCCCTACAATGAGCAGTTCTTC. It specifies CASSQFPGTSPYNEQFF.

V and J are TRBV19 and TRBJ2-2; D is unclear. V gave up 3 bases and J gave up 3 bases, with 8 bases separating them. Germline-derived CDR1 and CDR2 are LNHDA and SQIVND (reference sequence). The length of the CDR3 is 14 residues. For the CDR3, the DNA is TGTGCCAGTAGTATGTTTCAGTACACCGGGGAGCTGTTTTTT. Protein sequence: CASSMFQYTGELFF.

A few counts support this clone. The genes are TRBV5-1 and TRBJ1-1; possibly TRBD1 for D (6 bases). The CDR3 spans 15 residues. The germline CDR1 and CDR2 sequences are SGHRS and YFSETQ. The V and J ends lost 5 bases and 0 bases respectively, with 14 bases between them. In nucleotides, the CDR3 is TGCGCCAGCAGTCCCGGGACATTTGTGAACACTGAAGCTTTCTTT. Its protein product is CASSPGTFVNTEAFF.

The rearrangement links TRBV19 to TRBJ1-5; D unclear. Germline V lookup: CDR1 LNHDA, CDR2 SQIVND (reference sequence). Trimming shortened V by 2 bases and J by 3 bases, and 8 bases separated the two germline ends. This CDR3 contains 14 residues. The CDR3 is CASSIRGYNQPQHF. In DNA, the CDR3 is TGTGCCAGTAGTATACGGGGTTACAATCAGCCCCAGCATTTT.

This rearrangement joins TRBV28 to TRBJ1-4; TRBD1 matches at 7 bases. CDR1 MDHEN and CDR2 SYDVKM come from the germline V gene. V shed 5 bases and J 7 bases; nucleotides not matched to a gene: 10. This CDR3 comprises 15 residues. The CDR3 DNA reads TGTGCCAGCAGTCAACCAGACAGGGACGGTGAAAAACTGTTTTTT. This encodes CASSQPDRDGEKLFF. The whole variable domain, filled in from reference TRBV28 and TRBJ1-4, reads DVKVTQSSRYLVKRTGEKVFLECVQDMDHENMFWYRQDPGLGLRLIYFSYDVKMKEKGDIPEGYSVSREKKERFSLILESASTNQTSMYLCASSQPDRDGEKLFFGSGTQLSVL.